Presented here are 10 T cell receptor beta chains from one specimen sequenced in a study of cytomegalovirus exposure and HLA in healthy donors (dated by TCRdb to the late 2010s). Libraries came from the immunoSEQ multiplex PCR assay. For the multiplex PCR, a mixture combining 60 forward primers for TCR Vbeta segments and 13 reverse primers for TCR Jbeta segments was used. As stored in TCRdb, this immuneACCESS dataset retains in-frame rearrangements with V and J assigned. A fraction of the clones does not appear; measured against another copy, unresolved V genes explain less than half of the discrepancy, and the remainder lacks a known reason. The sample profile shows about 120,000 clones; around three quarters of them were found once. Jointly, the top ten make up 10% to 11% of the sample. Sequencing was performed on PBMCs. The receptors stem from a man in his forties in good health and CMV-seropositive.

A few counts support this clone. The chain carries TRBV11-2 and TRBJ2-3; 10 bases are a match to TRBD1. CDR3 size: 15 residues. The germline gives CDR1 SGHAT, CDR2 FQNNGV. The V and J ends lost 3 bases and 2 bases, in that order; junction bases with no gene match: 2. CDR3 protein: CASSLGQGNTDTQYF. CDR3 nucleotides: TGTGCCAGCAGCTTGGGACAGGGGAACACAGATACGCAGTATTTT. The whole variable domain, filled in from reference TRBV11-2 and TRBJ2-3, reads EAGVAQSPRYKIIEKRQSVAFWCNPISGHATLYWYQQILGQGPKLLIQFQNNGVVDDSQLPKDRFSAERLKGVDSTLKIQPAKLEDSAVYLCASSLGQGNTDTQYFGPGTRLTVL.

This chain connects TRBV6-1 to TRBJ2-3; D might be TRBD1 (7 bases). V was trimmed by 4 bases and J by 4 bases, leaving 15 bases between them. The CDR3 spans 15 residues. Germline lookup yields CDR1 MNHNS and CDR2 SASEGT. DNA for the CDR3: TGTGCCAGCAGTGGGGGGCAGGGGGGCGCAGATACGCAGTATTTT. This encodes CASSGGQGGADTQYF.

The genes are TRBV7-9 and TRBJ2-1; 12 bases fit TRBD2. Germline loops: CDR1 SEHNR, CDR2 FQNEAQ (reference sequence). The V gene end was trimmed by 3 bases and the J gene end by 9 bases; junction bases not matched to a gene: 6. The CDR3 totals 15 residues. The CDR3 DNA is TGTGCCAGCAGCTTGGCTAGCGGGGGGGTACCTGAGCAGTTCTTC. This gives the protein CASSLASGGVPEQFF. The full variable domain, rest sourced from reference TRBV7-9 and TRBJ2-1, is DTGVSQNPRHKITKRGQNVTFRCDPISEHNRLYWYRQTLGQGPEFLTYFQNEAQLEKSRLLSDRFSAERPKGSFSTLEIQRTEQGDSAMYLCASSLASGGVPEQFFGPGTRLTVL.

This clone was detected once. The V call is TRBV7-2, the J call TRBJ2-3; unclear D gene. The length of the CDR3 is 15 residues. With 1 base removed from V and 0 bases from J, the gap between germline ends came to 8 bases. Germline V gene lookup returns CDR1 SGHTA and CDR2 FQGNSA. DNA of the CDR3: TGTGCCAGCAGCTTAGGGTCAACTAGCACAGATACGCAGTATTTT. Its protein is CASSLGSTSTDTQYF.

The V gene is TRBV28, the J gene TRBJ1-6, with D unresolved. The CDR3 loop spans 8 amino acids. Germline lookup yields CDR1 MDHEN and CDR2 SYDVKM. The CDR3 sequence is CGDSPLHF. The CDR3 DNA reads TGTGGCGATTCACCCCTCCACTTT.

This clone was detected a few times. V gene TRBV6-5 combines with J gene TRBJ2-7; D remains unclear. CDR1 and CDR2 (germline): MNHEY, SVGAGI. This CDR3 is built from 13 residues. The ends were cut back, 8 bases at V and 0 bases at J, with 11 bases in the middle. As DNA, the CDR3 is TGTGCCAGCCGCCAGTCAAGCTCCTACGAGCAGTACTTC. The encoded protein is CASRQSSSYEQYF.

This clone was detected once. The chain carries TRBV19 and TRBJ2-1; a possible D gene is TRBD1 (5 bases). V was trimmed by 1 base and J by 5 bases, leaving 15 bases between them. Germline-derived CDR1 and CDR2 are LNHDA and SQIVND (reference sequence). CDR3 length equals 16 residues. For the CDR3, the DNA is TGTGCCAGTAGTATAGCAGGGAAGGGTCGCGACAATGAGCAGTTCTTC. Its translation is CASSIAGKGRDNEQFF.

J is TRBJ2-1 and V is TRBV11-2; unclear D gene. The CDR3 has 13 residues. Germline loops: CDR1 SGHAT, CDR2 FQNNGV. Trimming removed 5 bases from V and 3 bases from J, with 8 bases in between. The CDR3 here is CASSRYGYNEQFF. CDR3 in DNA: TGTGCCAGCAGCCGCTATGGCTACAATGAGCAGTTCTTC.

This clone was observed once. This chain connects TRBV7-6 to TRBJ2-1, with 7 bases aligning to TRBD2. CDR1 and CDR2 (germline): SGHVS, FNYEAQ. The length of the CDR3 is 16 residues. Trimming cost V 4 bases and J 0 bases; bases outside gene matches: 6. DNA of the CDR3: TGTGCCAGCAGCTCCTCTTCGGGGGGCTCCTACAATGAGCAGTTCTTC. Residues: CASSSSSGGSYNEQFF.

The CDR3 coding sequence is TGTGCCACCAGCGAACAGGGCGGAGAGACCCAGTACTTC. Its protein is CATSEQGGETQYF. The V call is TRBV15, the J call TRBJ2-5, with D perhaps TRBD1 (6 bases). With 5 bases removed from V and 4 bases from J, the gap between germline ends came to 11 bases. Germline CDR1 LNHNV, CDR2 YYDKDF (reference sequence). The CDR3 runs to 13 residues.